The present entry profiles one T cell receptor (beta chain) with its context. TCRdb's table, derived via immunoSEQ multiplex PCR, lists solely in-frame clones and lacks some. The table lists about 1 million clones, 60% to 80% of them singletons. Germline V gene data show CDR1 as MNHEY and CDR2 as SVGAGI. Trimming stripped 10 bases from V and 4 bases from J, with 10 bases between. This CDR3 has 11 amino acids. This sample was taken from a study of shared clonotypes between healthy human individuals. This TCR derives from a man in his late teens or twenties in good health. This chain uses TRBV6-5 with TRBJ1-2; D not resolved. Sequenced sample: memory CD4+ T cells sorted from blood. Sample subset: CD45RA-negative fraction. This CDR3 is CATHRLYGYTF. The CDR3 DNA sequence: TGTGCCACCCACCGACTCTATGGCTACACCTTC.